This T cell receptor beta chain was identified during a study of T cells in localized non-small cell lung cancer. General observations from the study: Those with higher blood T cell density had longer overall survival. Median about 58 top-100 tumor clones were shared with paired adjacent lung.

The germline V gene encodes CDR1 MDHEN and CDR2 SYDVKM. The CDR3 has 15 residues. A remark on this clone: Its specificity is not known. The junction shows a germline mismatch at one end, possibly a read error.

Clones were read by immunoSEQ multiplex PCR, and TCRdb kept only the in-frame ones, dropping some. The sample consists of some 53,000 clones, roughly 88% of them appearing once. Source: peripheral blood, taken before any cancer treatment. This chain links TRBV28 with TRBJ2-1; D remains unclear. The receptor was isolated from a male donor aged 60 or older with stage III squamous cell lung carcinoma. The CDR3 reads CASSLELTLYTEQFF. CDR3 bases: TGTGCCAGCAGTTTAGAGCTCACCCTCTACACTGAGCAGTTCTTC.